This is a list of T cell receptor beta chains from one sample in a study of T-cell reconstitution after alpha-beta-depleted transplantation in children. TCRdb re-called the PCR reads with MiXCR, one entry per CDR3 protein. This table has about a million distinct CDR3 sequences, about 29% appearing once. Sequences were derived from PBMCs, mostly from graft donor cells, sampled 360 days after TCRalphabeta/CD19-depleted stem cell transplant. These receptors were taken from a boy in the first two years of life who had a stem cell transplant for SCID, so the T cells may come from the graft donor. Each CDR3 is given with its conserved first and last residue. A D gene is named only where the DNA matches it firmly. Not all rows give a size; the values are once, few, many and, for expanded clones, a class.

TRBV28	TRBJ2-5	TRBD2	few	CASSLTGGGVETQYF	TGTGCCAGCAGTTTAACAGGCGGGGGGGTGGAGACCCAGTACTTC
TRBV15	TRBJ1-2	NA	few	CATSRDRGANYGYTF	TGTGCCACCAGCAGAGATCGCGGAGCTAACTATGGCTACACCTTC
TRBV15	TRBJ2-5	TRBD2	once	CATSRVASGGWGQETQYF	TGTGCCACCAGCAGAGTAGCGAGCGGGGGTTGGGGACAAGAGACCCAGTACTTC
TRBV11-2	TRBJ2-7	TRBD1	NA	CASSPRPDRGGYF	TGTGCCAGCAGCCCCCGCCCAGACAGGGGTGGTTACTTC
TRBV7-9	TRBJ2-5	NA	NA	CASSLAGAGSETQYF	TGTGCCAGCAGCTTAGCGGGAGCAGGCTCGGAGACCCAGTACTTC
TRBV29-1	TRBJ2-7	NA	NA	CSVESQGTYEQYF	TGCAGCGTTGAATCCCAGGGAACCTACGAGCAGTACTTC
TRBV4-1	TRBJ2-3	NA	many	CASSQEPSTDTQYF	TGCGCCAGCAGCCAAGAGCCTAGCACAGATACGCAGTATTTT
TRBV20-1	TRBJ1-1	NA	few	CSARDYKGSTEAFF	TGCAGTGCTAGAGATTATAAGGGGAGCACTGAAGCTTTCTTT
TRBV5-1	TRBJ2-7	NA	few	CASSLEAYTSYEQYF	TGCGCCAGCAGCCTGGAGGCGTATACCTCCTACGAGCAGTACTTC
TRBV7-2	TRBJ2-3	TRBD2	NA	CASSLAGRVGDTQYF	TGTGCCAGCAGCTTGGCGGGGAGGGTTGGAGATACGCAGTATTTT
TRBV6-5	TRBJ2-1	NA	NA	CASSYSGRDYNEQFF	TGTGCCAGCAGTTACTCGGGCAGGGACTACAATGAGCAGTTCTTC
TRBV5-1	TRBJ1-4	NA	few	CASSSNPNEKLFF	TGCGCCAGCAGCTCAAACCCAAATGAAAAACTGTTTTTT
TRBV29-1	TRBJ2-1	TRBD2	NA	CSVGEGTMVNEQFF	TGCAGCGTTGGGGAGGGGACTATGGTCAATGAGCAGTTCTTC
TRBV12-3/TRBV12-4	TRBJ1-3	NA	NA	CASSRQEGNTIYF	TGTGCCAGCAGTCGCCAAGAAGGAAACACCATATATTTT
TRBV7-2	TRBJ2-3	NA	many	CASSTRTSTDTQYF	TGCGCCAGCAGCACAAGGACTAGCACAGATACGCAGTATTTT
TRBV5-5	TRBJ2-1	NA	NA	CASSLTPGVNEQFF	TGTGCCAGCAGCCTCACGCCGGGGGTGAATGAGCAGTTCTTC
TRBV5-5	TRBJ2-1	NA	few	CASTGLAFDEQFF	TGTGCCAGCACGGGACTCGCCTTCGATGAGCAGTTCTTC
TRBV20-1	TRBJ2-1	NA	NA	CSARGLRNEQFF	TGCAGTGCTAGAGGGCTCCGCAATGAGCAGTTCTTC
TRBV25-1	TRBJ2-6	NA	NA	CARGEDGSVSGANVLTF	TGTGCCAGAGGTGAGGACGGGTCTGTGTCTGGGGCCAACGTCCTGACTTTC
TRBV18	TRBJ1-2	NA	NA	CASSPPKGGGYGYTF	TGTGCCAGCTCACCACCGAAGGGAGGAGGCTATGGCTACACCTTC
TRBV6-1	TRBJ1-2	NA	NA	CASSPTQGYGYTF	TGTGCCAGCAGTCCAACACAGGGATATGGCTACACCTTC
TRBV7-6	TRBJ2-5	NA	NA	CASSLVPGYGETQYF	TGTGCCAGCAGCTTAGTCCCAGGGTACGGGGAGACCCAGTACTTC
TRBV12-3/TRBV12-4	TRBJ1-1	NA	NA	CASSLAGRGTTEAFF	TGTGCCAGCAGTTTGGCGGGACGGGGAACAACTGAAGCTTTCTTT